This is a list of T cell receptor beta chains from one sample in a study of cytomegalovirus exposure and HLA in healthy donors. Clones were sequenced by immunoSEQ multiplex PCR, and TCRdb holds only the in-frame ones, with some missing. The sample holds about 120,000 clones, more than 70% seen once. The sample consisted of PBMCs. These receptors were collected from a man under 40 in good health and CMV-seronegative. The conserved cysteine and the conserved F or W are not part of the CDR3 here. Each record gives: clone size, J gene, V gene, CDR3 protein. Size values are once, few and many counts, or a class for expanded clones, and some rows have none.

>NA|TRBJ2-7|TRBV6-4
ASRTPGQGTEQY
>NA|TRBJ1-1|TRBV7-2
ASSVWTGGLNTEAF
>NA|TRBJ1-2|TRBV4-1
ASSRTDRTGSGYGYT
>NA|TRBJ1-2|TRBV5-1
ASSRTLTGDYGYT
>NA|TRBJ1-2|TRBV6-6
ASYSNYGYT
>NA|TRBJ1-1|TRBV29-1
SVEPQGFGTEAF
>NA|TRBJ2-5|TRBV5-1
ASSLGWEETQY
>NA|TRBJ1-4|TRBV9
ASSPGTGLEKLF
>NA|TRBJ1-5|TRBV19
ASSPDGQGAQPQH
>few|TRBJ1-6|TRBV27
ASREIQGINSPLH
>NA|TRBJ1-3|TRBV19
ASSIDLGAPGNTIY
>NA|TRBJ1-6|TRBV5-1
ASSLDLNSPLH
>NA|NA|TRBV7-9
ASSLASGGASYEQY
>NA|TRBJ1-5|TRBV4-1
ASSRDRRGMDSNQPQH
>few|TRBJ2-7|TRBV6-5
ASSSSGVTPY
>NA|TRBJ1-1|TRBV28
ASRSRGDTEAF
>NA|TRBJ1-4|TRBV19
ASSRAGTGPNEKLF
>NA|TRBJ1-6|TRBV10-1
ASSVRRSDSPLH
>NA|TRBJ2-7|TRBV9
ASSVGQRGGRHEQY
>few|TRBJ2-5|TRBV21-1
ASSTPRGGLETQY
>NA|TRBJ1-4|TRBV28
ASSSISHRDEKLF
>NA|TRBJ1-5|TRBV19
ASSVTGFPSGNQPQH
>NA|TRBJ1-6|TRBV27
ASSLSYRTASSYNSPLH
>NA|TRBJ2-3|TRBV2
ASSFRRVERGGSADTQY
>NA|TRBJ2-3|TRBV23-1
ASSPDETVSTDTQY
>NA|TRBJ2-7|TRBV2
ASGNSGIISYEQY
>NA|TRBJ1-5|TRBV19
ASSTRPYQPQH
>NA|TRBJ1-3|TRBV18
ASSPDRSGNTIY
>NA|TRBJ2-2|TRBV9
ASSVARGGYTGELF
>NA|TRBJ2-2|TRBV7-9
ASSLGQHGELF
>NA|TRBJ2-5|TRBV5-1
ASSLRPTPDLTQY
>few|TRBJ1-3|TRBV7-8
ASSSSGYGGGNTIY
>NA|TRBJ2-1|TRBV7-9
ASSNGQGGFYDEQF
>NA|TRBJ1-5|TRBV15
ATSRGQGAYNQPQH
>NA|TRBJ2-1|TRBV9
ASSGGTGSYNEQF
>NA|TRBJ2-2|TRBV6-1
ARLRGGTNHRGAV
>few|TRBJ1-2|TRBV5-1
ASSWGTGGNYGYT
>NA|TRBJ2-7|TRBV27
ASSLEQDYEQY